This T cell receptor beta chain emerged from a study of T cell repertoires in cytomegalovirus infection. In TCRdb, the reads were re-called with MiXCR into one record per CDR3 protein. The sample comprises around 240,000 distinct CDR3 sequences, approximately 22% of which are singletons, and 15% to 20% rests with the top ten. This clonotype showed up many times. The receptor was derived from a human donor in good health (CMV status not recorded). Some clones in this sample may be carry-over from other donors' samples. The specimen sequenced was CD8+ T cells from PBMCs.

CDR3 in amino acids: CASKNKRGEDTEAFF. In DNA, the CDR3 is TGTGCCAGCAAGAATAAACGGGGTGAGGACACTGAAGCTTTCTTT. The V gene is TRBV6-6, the J gene TRBJ1-1; D is uncertain. Per germline, CDR1 MNHNY and CDR2 SVGAGI (reference sequence). The length of the CDR3 is 15 residues. Trimming cost V 7 bases and J 3 bases, with 18 bases left between them.